Listed here are 20 T cell receptor beta chains from one sample, sequenced in a study of T cell responses to AZD1222 COVID-19 vaccine. TCRdb's table, derived via immunoSEQ multiplex PCR, lists solely in-frame clones and lacks some. The sample lists approximately 170,000 clones, 75% to 90% seen once, with 6.9% in the top ten. Sequencing used peripheral blood, obtained on day 0 of AZD1222 vaccination. The receptor set was obtained from an adult in good health.

The chain combines TRBV7-9 with TRBJ2-5; the D gene is possibly TRBD1 (6 bases). The CDR3 totals 19 residues. Germline V gene sequence: CDR1 SEHNR, CDR2 FQNEAQ (reference sequence). The germline V and J ends were trimmed by 1 base and 1 base, with 22 bases remaining between them. The CDR3 region is CASSLEEAIKGVPQETQYF. The CDR3, as DNA: TGTGCCAGCAGCTTAGAGGAGGCCATCAAGGGGGTCCCCCAAGAGACCCAGTACTTC.

The count of this clone is one. In DNA, the CDR3 is TGTGCCTGGGGAATAGGGGGAGAGACCCAGTACTTC. Protein sequence: CAWGIGGETQYF. The chain recombines TRBV30 with TRBJ2-5; D is possibly TRBD1 (6 bases). The CDR3 loop spans 12 amino acids. Germline V lookup: CDR1 GTSNPN, CDR2 SVGIG (reference sequence). V was trimmed by 5 bases and J by 4 bases, leaving 11 bases between them.

The V call is TRBV3-1 (or the pseudogene TRBV3-2), the J call TRBJ1-1; D unclear. This CDR3 has 13 residues. Looked up from germline, CDR1 is LGHDT and CDR2 is YNNKEL (reference sequence). Trimming pared 4 bases from V and 1 base from J, leaving 7 bases between. The CDR3 region has the DNA TGTGCCAGCAGCCTAACAGCGAACACTGAAGCTTTCTTT. It specifies CASSLTANTEAFF.

The gene calls are TRBV4-3 and TRBJ1-3; D uncertain. CDR1 is LGHNA and CDR2 is YSLEER in the germline V gene. With 0 bases removed from V and 0 bases from J, the gap between germline ends came to 3 bases. The CDR3 length is 14 residues. The CDR3 DNA sequence: TGCGCCAGCAGCCAAGAGAACTCTGGAAACACCATATATTTT. The encoded protein is CASSQENSGNTIYF.

The chain recombines TRBV2 with TRBJ1-6; D gene unclear. This CDR3 has 14 amino acids. The V gene lost 6 bases and the J gene lost 5 bases, with 11 bases spanning the gap. Germline V CDR1 and CDR2: SNHLY, FYNNEI. The CDR3 reads CASSDRGHNSPLHF. The CDR3 DNA reads as TGTGCCAGCAGCGATCGCGGTCATAATTCACCCCTCCACTTT.

J is TRBJ1-4 and V is TRBV4-1; maybe TRBD1 (6 bases). CDR1 and CDR2 from the germline V gene are MGHRA and YSYEKL. Trimming took 0 bases from V and 4 from J, leaving 18 bases between them. This CDR3 comprises 18 residues. For the CDR3, the DNA is TGCGCCAGCAGCCAAGATTTCTTTCCGGGACAAGTTAATGAAAAACTGTTTTTT. Protein product: CASSQDFFPGQVNEKLFF.

This clone came up once. The chain links TRBV10-2 to TRBJ1-1; D is unclear. Germline lookup yields CDR1 WSHSY and CDR2 SAAADI. The CDR3 sequence is 13 residues long. V was trimmed by 7 bases and J by 0 bases, leaving 9 bases between them. In DNA form, the CDR3 reads TGCGCCAGCAACGGGATATTGAACACTGAAGCTTTCTTT. Translation: CASNGILNTEAFF.

V is TRBV6-1 and J is TRBJ1-5; D gene unclear. The V and J ends lost 2 bases and 4 bases respectively, with 9 bases between them. There are 14 residues in the CDR3. In germline, CDR1 is MNHNS, CDR2 SASEGT. CDR3 DNA: TGTGCCAGCAGTGAATTGGGCAGAAATCAGCCCCAGCATTTT. Its protein is CASSELGRNQPQHF.

This clone appeared once. V and J are TRBV19 and TRBJ2-6; D gene uncertain. The CDR3 has 14 amino acids. Germline loops: CDR1 LNHDA, CDR2 SQIVND (reference sequence). V lost 0 bases and J 12 bases, leaving 12 bases between the germline ends. The CDR3 reads CASSIDPNLSVLTF. The CDR3 bases are TGTGCCAGTAGTATAGATCCGAATCTAAGCGTCCTGACTTTC.

This sequence joins TRBV9 and TRBJ2-1, with 8 bases identical to TRBD2. CDR3 length: 19 residues. CDR1 is SGDLS, CDR2 YYNGEE, per germline. Trimming removed 0 bases from V and 6 bases from J; junction bases left unmatched: 17. The CDR3: CASSVAGGPGMSITNEQFF. The CDR3 nucleotides are TGTGCCAGCAGCGTAGCGGGGGGGCCTGGGATGAGCATAACCAATGAGCAGTTCTTC. Complete variable domain (other parts from reference TRBV9 and TRBJ2-1): DSGVTQTPKHLITATGQRVTLRCSPRSGDLSVYWYQQSLDQGLQFLIQYYNGEERAKGNILERFSAQQFPDLHSELNLSSLELGDSALYFCASSVAGGPGMSITNEQFFGPGTRLTVL.

The chain is built from TRBV11-2 and TRBJ2-7, with 11 bases aligning to TRBD2. V shed 3 bases and J 7 bases; nucleotides not matched to a gene: 11. The CDR3 totals 16 residues. CDR1 is SGHAT and CDR2 is FQNNGV in the germline V gene. The CDR3 reads CASSLTSGISMGEQYV. CDR3 in DNA: TGTGCCAGCAGCTTGACTAGCGGGATTTCCATGGGGGAGCAGTACGTC.

The chain carries TRBV19 and TRBJ1-1; the D gene is possibly TRBD1 (6 bases). Germline V gene sequence: CDR1 LNHDA, CDR2 SQIVND (reference sequence). This CDR3 contains 14 residues. Deletions cut 6 bases from V and 1 base from J, with 12 bases between. CDR3 in DNA: TGTGCCAGTAGGCGACCGGACAGGAACACTGAAGCTTTCTTT. Translated, it gives CASRRPDRNTEAFF.

This clone was recorded once. The chain is built from TRBV7-9 and TRBJ2-5; 9 nucleotides align to TRBD1. The CDR3 has 15 amino acids. Germline CDR1 reads SEHNR; CDR2 reads FQNEAQ (reference sequence). V lost 5 bases to trimming and J lost 4 bases; unmatched junction nucleotides: 8. The CDR3 nucleotides read TGTGCCAGCAGCATGCGACAGGGGGTCGGAGAGACCCAGTACTTC. Amino acids: CASSMRQGVGETQYF.

The chain carries TRBV6-5 and TRBJ1-3; no definite D call. V was cut by 2 bases and J by 1 base, with 9 bases left in between. Germline V gene lookup returns CDR1 MNHEY and CDR2 SVGAGI. This CDR3 has 15 amino acids. CDR3 loop: CASSYDTGSGNTIYF. The CDR3 DNA reads as TGTGCCAGCAGTTACGACACGGGATCTGGAAACACCATATATTTT.

The rearrangement joins TRBV9 to TRBJ2-1; a weak D match, TRBD1 (5 bases). The CDR3 sequence is 15 residues long. Germline loops: CDR1 SGDLS, CDR2 YYNGEE. Trimming took off 3 bases at V and 4 bases at J, with 14 bases between the two ends. The CDR3: CASSAQGSEYNEQFF. CDR3 coding DNA: TGTGCCAGCAGCGCCCAGGGCAGCGAGTACAATGAGCAGTTCTTC.

The gene calls are TRBV5-4 and TRBJ2-7; 7 positions agree with TRBD2. This CDR3 is built from 16 residues. Germline V gene sequence: CDR1 SGHNT, CDR2 YYREEE (reference sequence). J lost 0 bases, V lost 3 bases, and 9 bases had no gene match. In DNA form, the CDR3 reads TGTGCCAGCAGCTCAAGAGGGCGGGGGAGCTCCTACGAGCAGTACTTC. Residues: CASSSRGRGSSYEQYF.

The chain recombines TRBV25-1 with TRBJ2-1, with 9 nucleotides matching TRBD1. The junction had 11 bases not matched to a gene; V was cut back by 4 bases and J by 7 bases. The CDR3 loop spans 16 amino acids. Looked up from germline, CDR1 is MGHDK and CDR2 is SYGVNS. Written as DNA, the CDR3 is TGTGCCAGCAGTGCCCGACCGGGACAGGGTACTAATGAGCAGTTCTTC. The encoded protein is CASSARPGQGTNEQFF.

The V and J genes are TRBV6-5 and TRBJ1-2; D possibly corresponds to TRBD1 (6 bases). Germline V gene data show CDR1 as MNHEY and CDR2 as SVGAGI. Trimming left V 5 bases short and J 3 bases short, with 13 bases between. This CDR3 is 14 amino acids long. CDR3 region: CASSRQGGDYGYTF. CDR3 bases: TGTGCCAGCAGTCGCCAAGGGGGGGACTATGGCTACACCTTC.

The J gene is TRBJ2-7, the V gene TRBV27, with 11 bases aligning to TRBD1. J gave up 3 bases and V 5 bases, and 6 bases lay outside the gene matches. CDR1 and CDR2 (germline): MNHEY, SMNVEV (reference sequence). The CDR3 spans 15 residues. In DNA form, the CDR3 reads TGTGCCAGCAGTCAAGGGACAGGGGGTCTCTACGAGCAGTACGTC. Translated, it gives CASSQGTGGLYEQYV.

This chain connects TRBV5-6 to TRBJ1-5; 8 nucleotides match TRBD1. J lost 0 bases, V lost 4 bases, and 6 bases had no gene match. CDR3 length: 16 amino acids. The germline gives CDR1 SGHDT, CDR2 YYEEEE. This CDR3 reads CASSTQGVNSNQPQHF. CDR3 bases: TGTGCCAGCAGCACACAGGGGGTGAATAGCAATCAGCCCCAGCATTTT.